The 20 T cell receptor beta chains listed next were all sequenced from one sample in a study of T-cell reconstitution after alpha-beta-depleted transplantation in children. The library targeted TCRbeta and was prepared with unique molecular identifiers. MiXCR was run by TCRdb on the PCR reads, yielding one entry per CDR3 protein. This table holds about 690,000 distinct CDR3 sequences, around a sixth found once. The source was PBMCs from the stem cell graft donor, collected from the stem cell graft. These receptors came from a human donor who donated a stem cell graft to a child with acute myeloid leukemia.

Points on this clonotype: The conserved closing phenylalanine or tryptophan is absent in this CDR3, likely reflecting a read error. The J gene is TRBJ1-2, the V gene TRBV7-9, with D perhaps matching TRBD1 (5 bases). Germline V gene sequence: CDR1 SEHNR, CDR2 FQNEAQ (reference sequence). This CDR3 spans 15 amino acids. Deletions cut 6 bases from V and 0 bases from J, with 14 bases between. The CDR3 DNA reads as TGTGCCAGCAGTCCAGTTGGGGGTCCTAACTATGGCTACACCGTC. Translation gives CASSPVGGPNYGYTV.

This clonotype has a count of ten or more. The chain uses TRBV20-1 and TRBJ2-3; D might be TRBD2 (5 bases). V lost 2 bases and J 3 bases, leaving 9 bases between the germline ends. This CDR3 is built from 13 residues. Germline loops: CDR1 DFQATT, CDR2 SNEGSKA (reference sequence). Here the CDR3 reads CSARTSGTDTQYF. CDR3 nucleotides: TGCAGTGCTAGAACCAGCGGTACAGATACGCAGTATTTT.

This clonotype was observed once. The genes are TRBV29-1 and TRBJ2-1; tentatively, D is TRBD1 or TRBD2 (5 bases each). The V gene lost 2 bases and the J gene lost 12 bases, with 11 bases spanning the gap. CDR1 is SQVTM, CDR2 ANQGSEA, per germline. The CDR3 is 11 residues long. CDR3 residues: CSVEFGARQFF. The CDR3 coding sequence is TGCAGCGTTGAATTCGGGGCTCGGCAGTTCTTC.

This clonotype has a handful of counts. DNA of the CDR3: TGTGCCAGCAGCCCCACCAGGGACAGGGTTTCGGGCGGCTACACCTTC. This gives the protein CASSPTRDRVSGGYTF. The V gene is TRBV13, the J gene TRBJ1-2; 9 nucleotides line up with TRBD1. Per the germline V gene, CDR1 is PRHDT and CDR2 is FYEKMQ (reference sequence). V dropped 5 bases and J dropped 8; count of bases not matched to a gene: 15. This CDR3 has 16 residues.

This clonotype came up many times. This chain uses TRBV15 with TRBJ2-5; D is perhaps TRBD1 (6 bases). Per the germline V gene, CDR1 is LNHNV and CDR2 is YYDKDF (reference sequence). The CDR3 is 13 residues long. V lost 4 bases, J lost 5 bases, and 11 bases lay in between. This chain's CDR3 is CATSKGGVETQYF. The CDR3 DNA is TGTGCCACCAGCAAAGGGGGAGTGGAGACCCAGTACTTC.

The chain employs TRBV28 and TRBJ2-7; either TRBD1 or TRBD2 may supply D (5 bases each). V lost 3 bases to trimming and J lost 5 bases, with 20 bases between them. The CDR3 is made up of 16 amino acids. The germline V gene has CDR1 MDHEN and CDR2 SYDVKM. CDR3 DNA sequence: TGTGCCAGCAGTTTTCGGGGCAACTATGATCTCGACGAGCAGTACGTC. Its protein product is CASSFRGNYDLDEQYV.

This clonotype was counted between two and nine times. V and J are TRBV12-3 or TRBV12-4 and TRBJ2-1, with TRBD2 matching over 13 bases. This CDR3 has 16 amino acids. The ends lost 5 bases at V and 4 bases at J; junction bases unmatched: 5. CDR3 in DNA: TGTGCCAGCAGTCCCTGGACTAGCGGGGGTTACAATGAGCAGTTCTTC. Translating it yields CASSPWTSGGYNEQFF.

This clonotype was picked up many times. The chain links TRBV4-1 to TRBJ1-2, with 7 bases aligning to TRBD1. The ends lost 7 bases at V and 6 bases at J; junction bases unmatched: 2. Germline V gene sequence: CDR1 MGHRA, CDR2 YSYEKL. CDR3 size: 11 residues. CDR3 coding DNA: TGCGCCAGCACAGGGGGTGATGGCTACACCTTC. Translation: CASTGGDGYTF.

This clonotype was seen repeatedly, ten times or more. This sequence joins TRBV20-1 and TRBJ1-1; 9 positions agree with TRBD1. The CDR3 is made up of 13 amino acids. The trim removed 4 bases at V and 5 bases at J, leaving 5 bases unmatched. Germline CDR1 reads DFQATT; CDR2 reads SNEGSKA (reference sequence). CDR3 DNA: TGCAGTGCTACGGACAGGGGAAGGACTGAAGCTTTCTTT. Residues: CSATDRGRTEAFF.

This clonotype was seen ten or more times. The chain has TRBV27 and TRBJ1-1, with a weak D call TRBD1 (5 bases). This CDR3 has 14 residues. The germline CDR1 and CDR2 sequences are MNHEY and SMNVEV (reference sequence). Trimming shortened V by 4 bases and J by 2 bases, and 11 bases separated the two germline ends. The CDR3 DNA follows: TGTGCCAGCAGTTCGGGACCCGGCAACACTGAAGCTTTCTTT. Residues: CASSSGPGNTEAFF.

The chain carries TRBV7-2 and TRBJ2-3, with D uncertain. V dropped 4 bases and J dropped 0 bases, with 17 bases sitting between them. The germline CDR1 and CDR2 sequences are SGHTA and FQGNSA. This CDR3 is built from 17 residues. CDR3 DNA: TGTGCCAGCAGCTCCCGGCGAAGCCCGCCTAGCACAGATACGCAGTATTTT. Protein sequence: CASSSRRSPPSTDTQYF.

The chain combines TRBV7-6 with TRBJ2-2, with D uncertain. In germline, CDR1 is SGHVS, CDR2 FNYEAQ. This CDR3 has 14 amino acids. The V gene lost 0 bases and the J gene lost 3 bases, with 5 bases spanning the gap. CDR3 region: CASSLALYTGELFF. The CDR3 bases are TGTGCCAGCAGCTTAGCGCTGTACACCGGGGAGCTGTTTTTT.

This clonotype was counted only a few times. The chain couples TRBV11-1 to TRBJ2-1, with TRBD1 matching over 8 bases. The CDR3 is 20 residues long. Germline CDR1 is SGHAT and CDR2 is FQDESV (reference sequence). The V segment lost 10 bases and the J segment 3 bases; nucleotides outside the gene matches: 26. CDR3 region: CAIYWEDRAFEGALYNEQFF. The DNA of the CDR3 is TGTGCCATCTACTGGGAGGACAGGGCATTTGAGGGGGCCCTCTACAATGAGCAGTTCTTC.

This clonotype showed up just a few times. The CDR3 sequence is CASSPTPGSGNQPQHF. The CDR3 DNA follows: TGTGCCAGCAGCCCCACCCCAGGGAGCGGCAATCAGCCCCAGCATTTT. The chain employs TRBV7-2 and TRBJ1-5; D possibly corresponds to TRBD1 (5 bases). The V end lost 5 bases, the J end lost 2 bases, and 16 bases lay between the germline ends. Germline loops: CDR1 SGHTA, CDR2 FQGNSA. This CDR3 is built from 16 residues.

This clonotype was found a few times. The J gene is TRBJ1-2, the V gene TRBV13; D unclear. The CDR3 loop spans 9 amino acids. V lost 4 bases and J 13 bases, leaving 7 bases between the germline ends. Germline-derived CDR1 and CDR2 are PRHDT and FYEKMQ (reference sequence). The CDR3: CASSSDGTF. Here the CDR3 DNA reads TGTGCCAGCAGCTCGGACGGCACCTTC. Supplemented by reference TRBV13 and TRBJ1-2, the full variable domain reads AAGVIQSPRHLIKEKRETATLKCYPIPRHDTVYWYQQGPGQDPQFLISFYEKMQSDKGSIPDRFSAQQFSDYHSELNMSSLELGDSALYFCASSSDGTFGSGTRLTVV.

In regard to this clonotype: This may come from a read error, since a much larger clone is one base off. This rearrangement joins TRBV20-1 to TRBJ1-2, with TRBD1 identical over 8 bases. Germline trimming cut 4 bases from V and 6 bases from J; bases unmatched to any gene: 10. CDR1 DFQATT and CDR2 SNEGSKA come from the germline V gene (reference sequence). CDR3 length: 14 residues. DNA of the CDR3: TGCAGTGCTATTTACAGGGGGGCTCGGGATGGCTACACCTTC. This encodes CSAIYRGARDGYTF.

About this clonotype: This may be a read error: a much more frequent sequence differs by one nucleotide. DNA for the CDR3: TGCAGTGCTCGGAGGGGGGGGACGAACACCCGGGAGCTGTTTTTT. The encoded protein is CSARRGGTNTRELFF. The chain joins TRBV20-1 to TRBJ2-2; TRBD2 might be the D (7 bases). CDR1 and CDR2 from the germline V gene are DFQATT and SNEGSKA (reference sequence). The CDR3 consists of 15 residues.

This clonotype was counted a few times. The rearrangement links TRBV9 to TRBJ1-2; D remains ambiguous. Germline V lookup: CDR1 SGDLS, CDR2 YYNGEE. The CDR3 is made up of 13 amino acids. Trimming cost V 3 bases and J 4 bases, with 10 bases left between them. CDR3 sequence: CASSALTGYGYTF. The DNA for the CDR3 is TGTGCCAGCAGCGCCCTGACTGGCTATGGCTACACCTTC.

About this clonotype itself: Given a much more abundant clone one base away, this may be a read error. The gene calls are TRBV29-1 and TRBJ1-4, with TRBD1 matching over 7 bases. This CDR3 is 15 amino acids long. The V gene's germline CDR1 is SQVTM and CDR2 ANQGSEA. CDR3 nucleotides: TGCAGTTACCGAGGCGGGACAGTCGAAGGTGACAAACTGTTTTTT. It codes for CSYRGGTVEGDKLFF.

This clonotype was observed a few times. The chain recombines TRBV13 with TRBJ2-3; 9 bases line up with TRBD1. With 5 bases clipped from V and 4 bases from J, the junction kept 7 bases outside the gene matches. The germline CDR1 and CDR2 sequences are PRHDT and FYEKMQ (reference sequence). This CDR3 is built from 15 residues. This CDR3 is CASSPGGQGADTQYF. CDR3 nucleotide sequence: TGTGCCAGCAGCCCCGGGGGACAGGGTGCAGATACGCAGTATTTT.